This T cell receptor beta chain was captured in a study of graft-versus-host responses after intestinal transplantation. Study context: For 3 to 4 years after anti-thymocyte globulin induction, all recipients took tacrolimus and steroids.

Here immunoSEQ multiplex PCR was the method, and the copy in TCRdb shows in-frame clones only, minus some. In the table there are 20,000 to 30,000 clones, 75% to 90% of which are singletons. This clone was counted a single time. Its target is not known. This specimen includes other DNA sequences encoding the same CDR3. Study-wide points: Recipient marrow held GvH clones, some first seen in ileum or blood.

Germline V lookup: CDR1 SEHNR, CDR2 FQNEAQ (reference sequence). The ends were cut back, 4 bases at V and 4 bases at J, with 13 bases in the middle. This CDR3 is built from 15 residues. The starting material was PBMCs, obtained 28 days after intestinal transplant. J is TRBJ2-2 and V is TRBV7-9, with a tentative D call TRBD2 (5 bases). This clonotype was obtained from a human patient who received an intestinal transplant, so some T cells may come from the graft donor. CDR3 sequence (DNA): TGTGCCAGCAGCTCGACGGGGTCGAGCACCGGGGAGCTGTTTTTT. Translation gives CASSSTGSSTGELFF.